This paragraph covers one T cell receptor delta chain sequence. This clone is medium-sized (0.01 to 0.1%) in its sample. No cognate antigen has been identified for it. Per-nucleotide qualities are absent, and no much larger clonotype sits a single base away. The data stem from a study of gammadelta T cells in human blood (dated by TCRdb to 2018 to 2020). The investigation overall reported the following: According to the study, polyclonal expansion of innate gamma-delta T cells right after birth appeared to be driven by microbial exposure.

The CDR3 sequence holds 20 residues, the cysteine and phenylalanine included. The CDR3 DNA has 60 bases and is translated from base 1. Taken from the germline V gene, the CDR1 and CDR2 loops are TSWWSYY and QGS. Trimming removed 3 bases from V and 2 bases from J; the gene matches leave 15 bases unexplained. Library method: RT-PCR. The reads were generated on an Illumina MiSeq. TCRdb reanalyzed the public reads with the CATT caller, and identical DNA sequences were merged afterwards. The sample yields over 1,000 delta-chain clones; 8.3% were counted once. Of the sample, more than 9% falls within the top ten clones.

The rearranged chain carries TRDV1 and TRDJ1; a stretch of 13 junction bases matches TRDD3. The sequenced sample consisted of non-Vgamma9Vdelta2 gamma-delta T cells from adult blood. The TCR sequence derives from a human donor. The bases are TGTGCTCTTGGGGACCCATTCTTCCTAACTGGGGGATACGGGACCGATAAACTCATCTTT. Protein translation: CALGDPFFLTGGYGTDKLIF.